These 25 T cell receptor beta chains share one sample of origin, sequenced in a study of control samples from healthy donors and cancer patients. TCRdb keeps only in-frame clones here, not all; method: immunoSEQ multiplex PCR. Found here are about 170,000 clones, roughly 91% of them singletons; the top ten hold around 1.5%. Sequencing was done on a sample of blood. These receptors were collected from a woman under 40 in good health.

The chain combines TRBV29-1 with TRBJ1-1; 9 bases align to TRBD1. The length of the CDR3 is 13 residues. The germline V gene has CDR1 SQVTM and CDR2 ANQGSEA. J gave up 2 bases and V 6 bases, and 4 bases lay outside the gene matches. Here the CDR3 DNA reads TGCAGCGTGCCGACAGGGGGAAACACTGAAGCTTTCTTT. Amino acids: CSVPTGGNTEAFF. Filled out from reference TRBV29-1 and TRBJ1-1, the complete variable domain reads SAVISQKPSRDICQRGTSLTIQCQVDSQVTMMFWYRQQPGQSLTLIATANQGSEATYESGFVIDKFPISRPNLTFSTLTVSNMSPEDSSIYLCSVPTGGNTEAFFGQGTRLTVV.

The J gene is TRBJ1-1, the V gene TRBV7-9; 10 bases line up with TRBD1. This CDR3 is 15 amino acids long. Germline V gene lookup returns CDR1 SEHNR and CDR2 FQNEAQ (reference sequence). V dropped 1 base and J dropped 12; count of bases not matched to a gene: 11. The CDR3, as DNA: TGTGCCAGCAGCTTAGACCCCGGGACAGGGGTGAGAACTTTCTTT. Translation: CASSLDPGTGVRTFF.

This clone was observed a few times. The chain recombines TRBV6-2 or TRBV6-3 with TRBJ2-7; D gene ambiguous. The V gene lost 2 bases and the J gene lost 0 bases, with 8 bases spanning the gap. CDR1 is MNHEY and CDR2 is SVGEGT in the germline V gene. The CDR3 covers 14 residues. The CDR3 DNA sequence: TGTGCCAGCAGTTACACTGACGCCTCCTACGAGCAGTACTTC. Translation: CASSYTDASYEQYF.

This chain uses TRBV2 with TRBJ1-5; 10 nucleotides agree with TRBD1. This CDR3 has 14 residues. V lost 5 bases and J lost 7; bases outside the gene matches: 5. Germline lookup yields CDR1 SNHLY and CDR2 FYNNEI. In DNA form, the CDR3 reads TGTGCCAGCAGTAAGGACAGGGGGGTACAGCCCCAGCATTTT. Translating gives CASSKDRGVQPQHF. Based on the CDR3 plus reference TRBV2 and TRBJ1-5, the full variable domain is EPEVTQTPSHQVTQMGQEVILRCVPISNHLYFYWYRQILGQKVEFLVSFYNNEISEKSEIFDDQFSVERPDGSNFTLKIRSTKLEDSAMYFCASSKDRGVQPQHFGDGTRLSIL.

The chain carries TRBV7-2 and TRBJ2-1; TRBD2 aligns across 9 bases. V lost 1 base to trimming and J lost 4 bases; unmatched junction nucleotides: 5. The V gene's germline CDR1 is SGHTA and CDR2 FQGNSA. This CDR3 contains 16 residues. CDR3 region: CASSLGDSGRYNEQFF. In nucleotides, the CDR3 is TGTGCCAGCAGCTTAGGCGATAGCGGGAGATACAATGAGCAGTTCTTC.

This chain joins TRBV28 and TRBJ2-1, with 9 bases fitting TRBD2. This CDR3 contains 13 residues. Germline assignment: CDR1 MDHEN and CDR2 SYDVKM. Trimming at V came to 2 bases and at J to 8 bases, leaving 1 base not matched to a gene. The CDR3 reads CASSLAGGYEQFF. CDR3 coding DNA: TGTGCCAGCAGTTTAGCGGGAGGGTATGAGCAGTTCTTC.

V gene TRBV6-5 combines with J gene TRBJ2-7; the D gene is possibly TRBD2 (6 bases). The length of the CDR3 is 14 residues. Per germline, CDR1 MNHEY and CDR2 SVGAGI. V lost 7 bases and J lost 0, with 13 bases in between. DNA for the CDR3: TGTGCCAGCATCCCACACGGGAGCTCCTACGAGCAGTACTTC. It specifies CASIPHGSSYEQYF.

The chain recombines TRBV20-1 with TRBJ1-1, with a tentative D call TRBD1 (5 bases). This CDR3 spans 12 amino acids. CDR1 and CDR2 (germline): DFQATT, SNEGSKA (reference sequence). V shed 3 bases and J shed 5 bases, with 10 bases lying between them. For the CDR3, the DNA is TGCAGTGCTAGTGGGGGGGAGACTGAAGCTTTCTTT. Encoded protein: CSASGGETEAFF.

Only one count was recorded for this clone. V and J are TRBV9 and TRBJ2-1; TRBD2 is a possible D gene (7 bases). Germline lookup yields CDR1 SGDLS and CDR2 YYNGEE. The CDR3 contains 14 residues. V dropped 2 bases and J dropped 6 bases, with 12 bases sitting between them. CDR3 bases: TGTGCCAGCAGCGTTGAGGGAGGGGGCAATGAGCAGTTCTTC. It encodes CASSVEGGGNEQFF.

The chain has TRBV5-1 and TRBJ2-6; no definite D call. The CDR3 totals 15 residues. The V gene's germline CDR1 is SGHRS and CDR2 YFSETQ. Trimming took 0 bases from V and 3 from J, leaving 7 bases between them. The CDR3, as DNA: TGCGCCAGCAGCTTGGAGGGCGGTGGGGCCAACGTCCTGACTTTC. Amino acid sequence: CASSLEGGGANVLTF.

This chain joins TRBV7-3 and TRBJ2-3; D unresolved. Germline loops: CDR1 SGHTA, CDR2 FQGTGA. CDR3 size: 13 residues. Deletions cut 4 bases from V and 2 bases from J, with 7 bases between. The CDR3 spells CASSSDITDTQYF. The CDR3 coding sequence is TGTGCCAGCAGCTCCGACATCACAGATACGCAGTATTTT.

V and J are TRBV20-1 and TRBJ2-7; a possible D gene is TRBD1 (5 bases). The V gene's germline CDR1 is DFQATT and CDR2 SNEGSKA (reference sequence). The CDR3 loop spans 11 amino acids. V was clipped by 6 bases and J by 6 bases, with 12 bases between them. CDR3 bases: TGCAGTGCAACCGGACACGGCGAGCAGTACTTC. Amino acid sequence: CSATGHGEQYF.

The rearrangement links TRBV19 to TRBJ1-5; D gene uncertain. Germline loops: CDR1 LNHDA, CDR2 SQIVND (reference sequence). V lost 1 base and J lost 6, with 16 bases in between. The CDR3 totals 16 residues. The CDR3 protein is CASSIGWRQAGQPQHF. The CDR3 DNA reads TGTGCCAGTAGTATAGGGTGGCGGCAGGCGGGTCAGCCCCAGCATTTT.

This clone was seen only a few times. The same CDR3 arises from other DNA sequences in this sample as well. This chain links TRBV6-1 with TRBJ2-5, with 11 bases identical to TRBD2. The CDR3 has 15 amino acids. V shed 2 bases, J shed 3 bases, and the junction held 2 bases outside the gene matches. The germline gives CDR1 MNHNS, CDR2 SASEGT. The CDR3 region has the DNA TGTGCCAGCAGTGAACTAGCGGGAGGAGAAGAGACCCAGTACTTC. This codes for CASSELAGGEETQYF.

This chain connects TRBV7-9 to TRBJ1-1; no definite D call. Trimming left V 2 bases short and J 4 bases short, with 14 bases between. This CDR3 spans 15 amino acids. The germline CDR1 and CDR2 sequences are SEHNR and FQNEAQ (reference sequence). The CDR3 bases are TGTGCCAGCAGCTTATCTGGGAGGGTTCCCACTGAAGCTTTCTTT. Protein: CASSLSGRVPTEAFF.

The gene calls are TRBV7-2 and TRBJ2-3; 14 nucleotides agree with TRBD2. The CDR3 contains 13 residues. Trimming at V came to 5 bases and at J to 9 bases, leaving 1 base not matched to a gene. Germline-derived CDR1 and CDR2 are SGHTA and FQGNSA. For the CDR3, the DNA is TGTGCCAGCAGCCGGACTAGCGGGGGGACGCAGTATTTT. This gives the protein CASSRTSGGTQYF.

The chain uses TRBV15 and TRBJ2-1, with TRBD2 identical over 8 bases. J lost 6 bases, V lost 0 bases, and 4 bases had no gene match. Germline V gene sequence: CDR1 LNHNV, CDR2 YYDKDF (reference sequence). The CDR3 covers 15 residues. The CDR3: CATSRDAGGLNEQFF. As DNA, the CDR3 is TGTGCCACCAGCAGAGATGCGGGAGGCCTCAATGAGCAGTTCTTC.

The V and J genes are TRBV11-3 and TRBJ2-2; 7 bases are a match to TRBD1. Germline CDR1 and CDR2: SGHNT and YENEEA. The CDR3 is 14 amino acids. V lost 4 bases and J lost 3; bases outside the gene matches: 2. Here the CDR3 DNA reads TGTGCCAGCAGCTCCCAGGGGGACACCGGGGAGCTGTTTTTT. Translated, it gives CASSSQGDTGELFF.

J is TRBJ2-3 and V is TRBV10-1, with 11 bases that match TRBD2. Trimming took 9 bases from V and 0 from J; bases not matched to a gene: 8. Germline-derived CDR1 and CDR2 are WNHNN and SYGVQD (reference sequence). The CDR3 contains 16 residues. The CDR3 nucleotides read TGCGCCAGACCGGGGACTAGCGGTTTTAGCACAGATACGCAGTATTTT. Amino acid sequence: CARPGTSGFSTDTQYF.

The chain couples TRBV10-3 to TRBJ2-7; D remains ambiguous. Looked up from germline, CDR1 is ENHRY and CDR2 is SYGVKD. There are 14 residues in the CDR3. V was clipped by 6 bases and J by 2 bases, with 14 bases between them. The CDR3 coding sequence is TGTGCCATCAGACCGGACGGCAAAACCTACGAGCAGTACTTC. Protein product: CAIRPDGKTYEQYF.

CDR3 bases: TGTGCCAGTAGCCAAGACAGGGCAGAGACCCAGTACTTC. Residues: CASSQDRAETQYF. The chain joins TRBV19 to TRBJ2-5; TRBD1 matches 7 bases. This CDR3 is 13 amino acids long. J was trimmed by 4 bases and V by 6 bases; bases with no gene match: 5. In germline, CDR1 is LNHDA, CDR2 SQIVND (reference sequence).

The chain is built from TRBV7-3 and TRBJ1-6, with a weak D call TRBD1 (6 bases). Looked up from germline, CDR1 is SGHTA and CDR2 is FQGTGA. With 5 bases removed from V and 8 bases from J, the gap between germline ends came to 10 bases. This CDR3 comprises 13 residues. Written as DNA, the CDR3 is TGTGCCAGCAGCCCCCGACAGGATTCACCCCTCCACTTT. Protein sequence: CASSPRQDSPLHF.

This clone was recorded only once. V is TRBV5-4 and J is TRBJ2-1, with 10 nucleotides matching TRBD2. The CDR3 contains 14 residues. Per germline, CDR1 SGHNT and CDR2 YYREEE (reference sequence). The trim removed 1 base at V and 8 bases at J, leaving 3 bases unmatched. The CDR3 coding sequence is TGTGCCAGCAGCTTGCCTAGCGGGAGCCATGAGCAGTTCTTC. Its protein is CASSLPSGSHEQFF. The full variable domain, with the rest looked up from reference TRBV5-4 and TRBJ2-1, is ETGVTQSPTHLIKTRGQQVTLRCSSQSGHNTVSWYQQALGQGPQFIFQYYREEENGRGNFPPRFSGLQFPNYSSELNVNALELDDSALYLCASSLPSGSHEQFFGPGTRLTVL.

The chain joins TRBV27 to TRBJ2-3, with TRBD2 matching over 11 bases. With V trimmed by 4 bases and J by 4 bases, 7 bases remained unmatched. CDR1 is MNHEY and CDR2 is SMNVEV in the germline V gene (reference sequence). There are 16 residues in the CDR3. The CDR3 DNA sequence: TGTGCCAGCAGTTCCTATAGCGGGGGGGCTCCAGATACGCAGTATTTT. Translation: CASSSYSGGAPDTQYF.

The J gene is TRBJ1-1, the V gene TRBV9; tentatively, D is TRBD1 (5 bases). Germline CDR1 SGDLS, CDR2 YYNGEE. Trimming stripped 0 bases from V and 5 bases from J, with 11 bases between. This CDR3 region has 14 residues. Written as DNA, the CDR3 is TGTGCCAGCAGCGTAGGACTGGAGGGGACTGAAGCTTTCTTT. This encodes CASSVGLEGTEAFF.